This passage covers 16 T cell receptor beta chains from one sample sequenced in a study of OX40 agonist ivuxolimab in advanced cancers. Assay used: immunoSEQ multiplex PCR; TCRdb lists only in-frame clones, some missing. The repertoire holds roughly 72,000 clones, with roughly nine tenths as singletons. The sample was CD4+ or CD8+ T cells sorted from blood, taken in a trial of the OX40 agonist ivuxolimab. The source of these receptors is an adult with an advanced solid tumor such as melanoma, head and neck, liver or kidney cancer.

The rearrangement joins TRBV5-1 to TRBJ2-1; no firm D call. This CDR3 spans 15 amino acids. V was pared by 3 bases and J by 5 bases, with 15 bases between. Looked up from germline, CDR1 is SGHRS and CDR2 is YFSETQ. CDR3 amino acids: CASSWAPGRDNEQFF. CDR3 nucleotide sequence: TGCGCCAGCAGCTGGGCCCCCGGGCGTGACAATGAGCAGTTCTTC.

This clone occurred once. This CDR3 reads CASSDWVGHYGYTF. The CDR3 DNA is TGTGCCAGCAGTGACTGGGTCGGTCACTATGGCTACACCTTC. The rearrangement uses TRBV6-4 and TRBJ1-2; no clear D gene. Trimming took 1 base from V and 3 from J, leaving 9 bases between them. The germline V gene has CDR1 MRHNA and CDR2 SNTAGT. The CDR3 is made up of 14 amino acids.

The chain joins TRBV5-1 to TRBJ2-7, with 9 bases identical to TRBD1. The CDR3 extends over 14 amino acids. Germline-derived CDR1 and CDR2 are SGHRS and YFSETQ. V shed 5 bases and J 9 bases; nucleotides not matched to a gene: 12. The DNA for the CDR3 is TGCGCCAGCAGACCGGGACAGGGACCACAACTGCAGTACTTC. This translates into CASRPGQGPQLQYF.

The chain is built from TRBV6-6 and TRBJ1-1; D is unresolved. CDR1 and CDR2 (germline): MNHNY, SVGAGI (reference sequence). Trimming cost V 2 bases and J 1 base, with 5 bases left between them. The CDR3 length is 13 residues. In DNA form, the CDR3 reads TGTGCCAGCAGTTACCTTAAGAACACTGAAGCTTTCTTT. It is translated as CASSYLKNTEAFF.

V gene TRBV28 combines with J gene TRBJ2-3; D not certain. The germline V gene encodes CDR1 MDHEN and CDR2 SYDVKM. CDR3 length: 12 residues. The V end was cut by 2 bases, the J end by 8 bases, with 8 bases between. The CDR3 loop reads CASSLEKTTQYF. Here the CDR3 DNA reads TGTGCCAGCAGTTTAGAGAAAACTACGCAGTATTTT.

The chain links TRBV6-1 to TRBJ1-2, with D perhaps TRBD1 (5 bases). V gave up 4 bases and J gave up 0 bases, with 9 bases separating them. CDR1 and CDR2 from the germline V gene are MNHNS and SASEGT. The CDR3 length is 14 residues. In DNA form, the CDR3 reads TGTGCCAGCAGTGTTGACAGTACTAACTATGGCTACACCTTC. Its protein product is CASSVDSTNYGYTF.

The rearrangement links TRBV5-1 to TRBJ2-5; 12 bases fit TRBD2. The CDR3 is 15 amino acids. Germline V gives CDR1 SGHRS, CDR2 YFSETQ. V was clipped by 2 bases and J by 3 bases; unmatched bases: 2. This chain's CDR3 is CASSFPSGREETQYF. For the CDR3, the DNA is TGCGCCAGCAGCTTCCCTAGCGGGAGGGAAGAGACCCAGTACTTC.

V and J are TRBV9 and TRBJ1-1; 9 nucleotides line up with TRBD1. There are 15 residues in the CDR3. Per the germline V gene, CDR1 is SGDLS and CDR2 is YYNGEE. V was clipped by 0 bases and J by 7 bases; unmatched bases: 7. CDR3 bases: TGTGCCAGCAGCGTAGTGACAGGGGGAATCGGTGAAGCTTTCTTT. Its protein is CASSVVTGGIGEAFF.

This clone was counted once. The genes are TRBV28 and TRBJ2-2; D possibly corresponds to TRBD1 (5 bases). Germline lookup yields CDR1 MDHEN and CDR2 SYDVKM. The ends were cut back, 6 bases at V and 5 bases at J, with 10 bases in the middle. This CDR3 has 13 amino acids. CDR3 region: CASSSRVTGELFF. In nucleotides, the CDR3 is TGTGCCAGCAGCTCCAGGGTAACCGGGGAGCTGTTTTTT. Looking up the rest from reference TRBV28 and TRBJ2-2 gives the full variable domain: DVKVTQSSRYLVKRTGEKVFLECVQDMDHENMFWYRQDPGLGLRLIYFSYDVKMKEKGDIPEGYSVSREKKERFSLILESASTNQTSMYLCASSSRVTGELFFGEGSRLTVL.

V usage is TRBV2 and J usage is TRBJ1-2; the D is unclear. CDR1 SNHLY and CDR2 FYNNEI come from the germline V gene. Between the trimmed V and J ends, which lost 8 bases and 4 bases, there was a span of 14 bases. The CDR3 totals 13 residues. The CDR3 DNA is TGTGCCAGCTCCACCGGAGAGGTCTATGGCTACACCTTC. It is translated as CASSTGEVYGYTF.

V is TRBV2 and J is TRBJ1-5; D possibly corresponds to TRBD1 (5 bases). CDR3 size: 13 residues. CDR1 is SNHLY, CDR2 FYNNEI, per germline. The V end lost 4 bases, the J end lost 7 bases, and 11 bases lay between the germline ends. CDR3 amino acids: CASSVNEGQPQHF. CDR3 sequence (DNA): TGTGCCAGCAGTGTCAACGAGGGGCAGCCCCAGCATTTT.

The chain joins TRBV5-4 to TRBJ1-1, with D maybe TRBD1 (5 bases). Trimming removed 5 bases at V and 2 bases at J, with 25 bases between. The CDR3 is 18 amino acids. The germline CDR1 and CDR2 sequences are SGHNT and YYREEE (reference sequence). CDR3 sequence reads: CASSQGAPSNPRNTEAFF. CDR3 bases: TGTGCCAGCAGTCAAGGGGCACCTTCAAATCCTCGAAACACTGAAGCTTTCTTT.

The chain employs TRBV5-4 and TRBJ2-7; 8 bases align to TRBD1. CDR3 size: 15 residues. Germline V gives CDR1 SGHNT, CDR2 YYREEE (reference sequence). The junction had 8 bases not matched to a gene; V was cut back by 2 bases and J by 4 bases. The DNA of the CDR3 is TGTGCCAGCAGCTTAGGTGGGACAGGCGCTTACGAGCAGTACTTC. Encoded protein: CASSLGGTGAYEQYF.

The chain couples TRBV2 to TRBJ1-5; 7 bases map to TRBD1. From germline, CDR1 is SNHLY and CDR2 FYNNEI. Unmatched junction bases numbered 7, after V lost 6 bases and J lost 5 bases. CDR3 length: 14 amino acids. The CDR3 spells CASSSDRDDQPQHF. For the CDR3, the DNA is TGTGCCAGCAGCTCCGACAGGGACGATCAGCCCCAGCATTTT.

The genes are TRBV5-8 and TRBJ1-2; 9 bases map to TRBD1. Germline lookup yields CDR1 SGHTS and CDR2 YDEGEE. This CDR3 contains 18 residues. V lost 1 base and J lost 3; bases outside the gene matches: 13. The CDR3 protein is CASSLFAGTGWPYYGYTF. The CDR3 coding sequence is TGTGCCAGCAGCTTGTTTGCCGGGACAGGGTGGCCCTACTATGGCTACACCTTC.

The V gene is TRBV10-2, the J gene TRBJ2-7, with D maybe TRBD2 (7 bases). Germline V gene data show CDR1 as WSHSY and CDR2 as SAAADI. This CDR3 spans 14 amino acids. Trimming shortened V by 8 bases and J by 5 bases, and 19 bases separated the two germline ends. CDR3 residues: CASWGGLPRHEQYF. CDR3 DNA sequence: TGCGCCAGCTGGGGGGGGCTACCCCGACACGAGCAGTACTTC.